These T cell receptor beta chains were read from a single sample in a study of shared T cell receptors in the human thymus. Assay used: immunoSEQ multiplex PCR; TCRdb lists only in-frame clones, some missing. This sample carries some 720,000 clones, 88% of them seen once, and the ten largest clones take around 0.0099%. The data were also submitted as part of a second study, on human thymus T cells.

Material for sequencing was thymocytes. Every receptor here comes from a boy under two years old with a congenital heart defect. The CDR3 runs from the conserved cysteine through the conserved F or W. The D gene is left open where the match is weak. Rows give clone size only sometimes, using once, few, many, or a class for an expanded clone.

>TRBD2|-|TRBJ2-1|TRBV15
TGTGCCACCAGCAGAGATAGCCATTCCCCGGGACTAGCGGGGGGAAGCTCCTACAATGAGCAGTTCTTC
CATSRDSHSPGLAGGSSYNEQFF
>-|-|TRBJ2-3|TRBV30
TGTGCCTGGAGTGTTGAGCTGGAGAGCGGTGCAGATACGCAGTATTTT
CAWSVELESGADTQYF
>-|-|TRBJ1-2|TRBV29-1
TGCAGCGTTGAGTCCCCGCCGAGCTATGGCTACACCTTC
CSVESPPSYGYTF
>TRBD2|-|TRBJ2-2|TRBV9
TGTGCCAGCAGCTCGGGAGCGGGAGGGCCCTCCGGGGAGCTGTTTTTT
CASSSGAGGPSGELFF
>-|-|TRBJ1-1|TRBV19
TGTGCCAGTAGTTATACAGGGTACGCTGAAGCTTTCTTT
CASSYTGYAEAFF
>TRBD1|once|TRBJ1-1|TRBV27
TGTGCCAGCAGACAGGACAGGGGGAACACTGAAGCTTTCTTT
CASRQDRGNTEAFF
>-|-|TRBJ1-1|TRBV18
TGTGCCAGCTCGACGGGGGGGGGTACTGAAGCTTTCTTT
CASSTGGGTEAFF
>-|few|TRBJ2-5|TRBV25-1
TGTGCCAGCAGTGGCGGGGAGACCAGAAGACAAGAGACCCAGTACTTC
CASSGGETRRQETQYF
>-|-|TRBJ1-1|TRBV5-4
TGTGCCAGCAGCCCGAGGGGGAAACCTGAAGCTTTCTTT
CASSPRGKPEAFF
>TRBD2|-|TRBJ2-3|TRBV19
TGTGCCAGTAGTATGCGCCTAGCGGTAGATACGCAGTATTTT
CASSMRLAVDTQYF
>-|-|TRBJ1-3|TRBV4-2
TGTGCCAGCAGCCAAGCCAATGGAAACACCATATATTTT
CASSQANGNTIYF
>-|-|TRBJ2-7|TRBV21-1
TGTGCCTATATTTATCCCAGGGGCATTCCCTACGAGCAGTACTTC
CAYIYPRGIPYEQYF
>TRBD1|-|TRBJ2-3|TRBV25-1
TGTGCCAGCAGTGAATTTAGGGGGCGCTCAGATACGCAGTATTTT
CASSEFRGRSDTQYF
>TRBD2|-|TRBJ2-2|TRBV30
TGTGCCTGGAGTACTAGCGGGAGAAGCTCGAACACCGGGGAGCTGTTTTTT
CAWSTSGRSSNTGELFF
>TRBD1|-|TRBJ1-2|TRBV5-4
TGTGCCAGCATCAAGGGCCGGGGGACAGGGGGCGATGGCTACACCTTC
CASIKGRGTGGDGYTF
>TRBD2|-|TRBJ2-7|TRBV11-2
TGTGCCAGCAGCTTGGGGACTAGCGGGAGGCGCGAGCAGTACTTC
CASSLGTSGRREQYF
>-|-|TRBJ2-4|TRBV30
TGTGCCTGGAGTGTACAGAGGGGGGGGAACATTCAGTACTTC
CAWSVQRGGNIQYF
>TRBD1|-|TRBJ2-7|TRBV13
TGTGCCAGCACCATCCTAGGGACAGGGGGCTACGAGCAGTACTTC
CASTILGTGGYEQYF
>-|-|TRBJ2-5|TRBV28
TGTGCCAGTAGAGCAGGGCCTGCGGAGACCCAGTACTTC
CASRAGPAETQYF
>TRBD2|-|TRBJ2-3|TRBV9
TGTGCCAGCAGCGAGGGGTTGGCGGGAGGGGAGGATACGCAGTATTTT
CASSEGLAGGEDTQYF
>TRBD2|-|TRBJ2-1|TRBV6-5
TGTGCCAGCAGTTATCAGCGGGAGGGGACCTACAATGAGCAGTTCTTC
CASSYQREGTYNEQFF
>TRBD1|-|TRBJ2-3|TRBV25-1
TGTGCCAGCAGTGATTCCTTGAGACAGGGAAGAACAGATACGCAGTATTTT
CASSDSLRQGRTDTQYF
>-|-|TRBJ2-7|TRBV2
TGTGCCAGCAGCGGTACAGACCTCAGCTCCTACGAGCAGTACTTC
CASSGTDLSSYEQYF
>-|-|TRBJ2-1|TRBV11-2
TGTGCCAGCAGCCCCGAGGCGTCGTATATTTCCGACAATGAGCAGTTCTTC
CASSPEASYISDNEQFF
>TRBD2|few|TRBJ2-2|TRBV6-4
TGTGCCAGCAGTGACTGGGGTAGCGGGATGAAGAACACCGGGGAGCTGTTTTTT
CASSDWGSGMKNTGELFF
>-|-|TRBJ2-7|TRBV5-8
TGTGCCAGCAGCACGAAGGACAGTAACTACGAGCAGTACTTC
CASSTKDSNYEQYF
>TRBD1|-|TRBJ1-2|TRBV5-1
TGCGCCAGCAGCTTTCTAAATTACAGGGGTTACTATGGCTACACCTTC
CASSFLNYRGYYGYTF
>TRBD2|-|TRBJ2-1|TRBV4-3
TGCGCCAGCAGCCAAGATGCGGGAGGGATCCACAATGAGCAGTTCTTC
CASSQDAGGIHNEQFF
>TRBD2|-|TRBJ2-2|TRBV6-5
TGTGCCAGCAGTCGAACTAGCGGGAGTAAAGGGGAGCTGTTTTTT
CASSRTSGSKGELFF
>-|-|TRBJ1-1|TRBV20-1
TGCAGTGCCGGTCAGAACACTGAAGCTTTCTTT
CSAGQNTEAFF
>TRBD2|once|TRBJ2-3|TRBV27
TGTGCCAGCAGAGGACTAGCGGGAACAGATACGCAGTATTTT
CASRGLAGTDTQYF
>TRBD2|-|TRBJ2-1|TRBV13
TGTGCCAGCAGCCCGCGACCCCTTAGCGGGAGCGGGAATGAGCAGTTCTTC
CASSPRPLSGSGNEQFF
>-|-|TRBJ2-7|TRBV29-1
TGCAGCGTTGAAGATGGCGGAGTCTACGAGCAGTACTTC
CSVEDGGVYEQYF
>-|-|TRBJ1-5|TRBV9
TGTGCCAGCAGCGTTCGGGTAGGGGATGATCAGCCCCAGCATTTT
CASSVRVGDDQPQHF
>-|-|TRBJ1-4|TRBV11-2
TGTGCCAGCAGCCCCATCCCCGGGGGGGGTGAAAAACTGTTTTTT
CASSPIPGGGEKLFF
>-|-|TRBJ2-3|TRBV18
TGTGCCAGCTCACCAAGGGGTTCTCAGTCCACAGATACGCAGTATTTT
CASSPRGSQSTDTQYF
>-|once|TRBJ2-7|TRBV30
TGTGCCTGTTTGCGGAGCTCCTACGAGCAGTACTTC
CACLRSSYEQYF
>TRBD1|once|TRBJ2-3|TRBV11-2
TGTGCCAGCAGTCGGGACAGGGGGACGGATACGCAGTATTTT
CASSRDRGTDTQYF
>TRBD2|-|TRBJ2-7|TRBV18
TGTGCCAGCTCACCACCCGGGGTAGCGGGGACCTACGAGCAGTACTTC
CASSPPGVAGTYEQYF
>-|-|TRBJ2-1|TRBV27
TGTGCCAGCAAGGACACACACAATGAGCAGTTCTTC
CASKDTHNEQFF
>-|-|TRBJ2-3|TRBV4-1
TGCGCCAGCAGCCAAGAGCTTAGGGGGAGTGGGGAAGAAGATACGCAGTATTTT
CASSQELRGSGEEDTQYF
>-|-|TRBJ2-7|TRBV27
TGTGCCAGCAGTCCCACGGCCCGGGGTTCGGGGAACGAGCAGTACTTC
CASSPTARGSGNEQYF
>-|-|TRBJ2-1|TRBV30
TGTGCCTGGAGTAACCCGGGGAGCTCCTACAATGAGCAGTTCTTC
CAWSNPGSSYNEQFF
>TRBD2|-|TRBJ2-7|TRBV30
TGTGCCTGGAGTGTACGACTAGCGGGGGGCCCTCCGAAGGACGAGCAGTACTTC
CAWSVRLAGGPPKDEQYF